The clone carrying this TCR beta chain was counted many times. Its matching antigen is unknown. These data belong to a study of regulatory T cells in long-lasting Graves disease. Study-wide findings and caveats: Blood alone, not thyroid tissue, was studied. Patients with persistent disease showed a bias toward TRBV28, TRBJ1-2 and TRBJ2-5.

To make TCR beta libraries, researchers used iRepertoire HTBI primers and Arm-PCR of CDR3 regions. Authors' analysis steps: Spanning all samples, the identified segments comprised about 62 TRBV and fewer than 15 TRBJ. TCRdb reprocessed the multiplex PCR reads via MiXCR and lists one record per CDR3 protein. These V and J calls derive from TCRdb rather than the authors' analysis. The sample has more than 450,000 distinct CDR3 sequences, about 12% seen once; the top ten hold around 10%. Sample time point: newly diagnosed GD, antithyroid drugs for less than 3 months. Extracted PBMC RNA gave rise to the TCR library. The CDR3 contains 15 residues. Looked up from germline, CDR1 is SGHAT and CDR2 is FQNNGV. With 1 base removed from V and 6 bases from J, the gap between germline ends came to 16 bases. This same sample was also part of a study on T cells in Graves' hyperthyroidism and ophthalmopathy. As that study records: Ophthalmopathy cases were set apart from stable hyperthyroidism by a 13 V-J model.

The source of this sequence is a woman in her 30s with Graves disease. Specimen: peripheral blood mononuclear cells (PBMCs), collected at new diagnosis, from a patient treated with antithyroid drugs. The gene calls are TRBV11-2 and TRBJ2-7, with TRBD1 as a possible D gene (6 bases). The CDR3 DNA follows: TGTGCCAGCAGCTTAGGACGGTGGGGGCCTGTCGAGCAGTACTTC. Its translation: CASSLGRWGPVEQYF.